The clone carrying this T cell receptor (beta chain) was counted only a few times. What it binds is not known. This CDR3 has 14 amino acids. Germline CDR1 SEHNR, CDR2 FQNEAQ (reference sequence). V shed 4 bases, J shed 7 bases, and the junction held 7 bases outside the gene matches. This sample was taken from a study of T cell repertoires in cytomegalovirus infection. Study findings and constraints: Totalled public TCR beta family frequency picked out people who carried CMV plus the relevant HLA.

TCRdb used MiXCR to reprocess the reads, holding one entry per CDR3 protein. Among 150,000 to 200,000 distinct CDR3 sequences, about 20% were seen once, and the ten largest hold roughly 25%. The chain has TRBV7-9 and TRBJ2-1, with 7 bases lining up with TRBD1. This TCR came from a human donor in good health (CMV status not recorded). Some clones in this sample may be carry-over from other donors' samples. This material consisted of CD8+ T cells from cultured PBMCs, taken from culture after CMV antigen stimulation. This chain's CDR3 is CASSSRQGVNEQFF. CDR3 nucleotide sequence: TGTGCCAGCAGCTCCAGGCAGGGGGTTAATGAGCAGTTCTTC.